The source of this TCR beta chain is a study of OX40 agonist ivuxolimab in advanced cancers. The overall study: A partial response was reached by three patients: one with hepatocellular carcinoma and two with cutaneous melanoma.

Sampled blood was obtained at baseline, cycle 4 day 1, and cycle 7 day 1. Sequencing used immunoSEQ multiplex PCR; TCRdb keeps in-frame clones, though not all of them. Among about 95,000 clones, roughly 90% were seen once, and the ten largest hold roughly 2.6%. The CDR3 is 20 amino acids. Germline CDR1 reads SGHAT; CDR2 reads FQNNGV. The trim removed 0 bases at V and 2 bases at J, leaving 17 bases unmatched. The chain carries TRBV11-2 and TRBJ2-3; 7 nucleotides line up with TRBD2. The specimen comprised CD4+ or CD8+ T cells sorted from blood, sampled in a trial of the OX40 agonist ivuxolimab. The receptor comes from an adult with an advanced solid tumor such as melanoma, head and neck, liver or kidney cancer. CDR3 nucleotide sequence: TGTGCCAGCAGCTTAGATGAGCCTACCGGGACTACCATCTCCACAGATACGCAGTATTTT. Residues: CASSLDEPTGTTISTDTQYF. Filled out from reference TRBV11-2 and TRBJ2-3, the complete variable domain reads EAGVAQSPRYKIIEKRQSVAFWCNPISGHATLYWYQQILGQGPKLLIQFQNNGVVDDSQLPKDRFSAERLKGVDSTLKIQPAKLEDSAVYLCASSLDEPTGTTISTDTQYFGPGTRLTVL.